Below, 15 T cell receptor beta chains from the same sample are listed, as sequenced in a study of T cell responses to AZD1222 COVID-19 vaccine. Some clones are missing from TCRdb's copy, which holds only in-frame ones; the method was immunoSEQ multiplex PCR. Among 75,000 to 100,000 clones listed, around 84% were seen once. The source was peripheral blood, collected on day 0 of AZD1222 vaccination. These receptors all come from an adult in good health.

The J gene is TRBJ1-6, the V gene TRBV5-6; 8 bases are shared with TRBD1. CDR1 is SGHDT and CDR2 is YYEEEE in the germline V gene. This CDR3 comprises 15 residues. J gave up 10 bases and V 0 bases, and 6 bases lay outside the gene matches. The CDR3 coding sequence is TGTGCCAGCAGCTTGGGACTGACAGGGGACTCACCCCTCCACTTT. This encodes CASSLGLTGDSPLHF. Based on the CDR3 plus reference TRBV5-6 and TRBJ1-6, the full variable domain is DAGVTQSPTHLIKTRGQQVTLRCSPKSGHDTVSWYQQALGQGPQFIFQYYEEEERQRGNFPDRFSGHQFPNYSSELNVNALLLGDSALYLCASSLGLTGDSPLHFGNGTRLTVT.

The CDR3 bases are TGCAGTGTCGCAGGGATGCGGGGCTACACCTTC. It codes for CSVAGMRGYTF. The chain is built from TRBV20-1 and TRBJ1-2; a possible D gene is TRBD1 (5 bases). V lost 7 bases and J lost 8, with 14 bases in between. From germline, CDR1 is DFQATT and CDR2 SNEGSKA (reference sequence). The CDR3 spans 11 residues.

CDR3 bases: TGCGCCAGCAGCCAAGACACCGATCAGCCCCAGCATTTT. This sequence encodes CASSQDTDQPQHF. The rearrangement uses TRBV4-3 and TRBJ1-5; no clear D gene. The CDR3 has 13 amino acids. V gave up 0 bases and J gave up 5 bases, with 5 bases separating them. Germline CDR1 LGHNA, CDR2 YSLEER.

This clone was seen a single time. V is TRBV7-6 and J is TRBJ2-6, with 8 bases that match TRBD1. V lost 3 bases and J lost 0; bases outside the gene matches: 1. The CDR3 consists of 16 residues. Germline lookup yields CDR1 SGHVS and CDR2 FNYEAQ. The CDR3 loop is CASSFQGASGANVLTF. CDR3 DNA sequence: TGTGCCAGCAGCTTTCAGGGGGCCTCTGGGGCCAACGTCCTGACTTTC.

This clone occurred once. This chain joins TRBV7-9 and TRBJ2-2; D is undetermined. CDR3 size: 15 residues. Germline lookup yields CDR1 SEHNR and CDR2 FQNEAQ (reference sequence). In DNA, the CDR3 is TGTGCAGACTCTGCCGCAGCCAAGAACACCGGGGAGCTGTTTTTT. Protein product: CADSAAAKNTGELFF.

This clone was detected a few times. The chain carries TRBV4-3 and TRBJ1-5; 7 bases are a match to TRBD1. V lost 0 bases, J lost 1 base, and 6 bases stayed unmatched. The CDR3 sequence is 17 residues long. Germline CDR1 and CDR2: LGHNA and YSLEER. The CDR3 sequence is CASSQDARGGSNQPQHF. DNA for the CDR3: TGCGCCAGCAGCCAAGATGCCAGGGGGGGAAGCAATCAGCCCCAGCATTTT.

J is TRBJ1-3 and V is TRBV29-1; TRBD1 is a possible D gene (6 bases). The CDR3 covers 11 residues. The V gene's germline CDR1 is SQVTM and CDR2 ANQGSEA. Trimming pared 6 bases from V and 4 bases from J, leaving 7 bases between. CDR3 coding DNA: TGCAGCGTAACAGGGGGAAACACCATATATTTT. This sequence encodes CSVTGGNTIYF.

The V call is TRBV18, the J call TRBJ1-6; 8 bases fit TRBD1. Trimming at V came to 1 base and at J to 7 bases, leaving 9 bases not matched to a gene. The CDR3 totals 17 residues. Germline V gives CDR1 KGHSH, CDR2 LQKENI. The DNA of the CDR3 is TGTGCCAGCTCACCACGCTCCGGCCAGGGGGCGAATTCACCCCTCCACTTT. Residues: CASSPRSGQGANSPLHF.

The chain links TRBV9 to TRBJ2-2, with 8 nucleotides matching TRBD2. Trimming removed 4 bases from V and 3 bases from J; junction bases left unmatched: 5. Germline V CDR1 and CDR2: SGDLS, YYNGEE. There are 15 residues in the CDR3. CDR3 DNA: TGTGCCAGCAGCCCCCGGGGGGGTGACACCGGGGAGCTGTTTTTT. It yields the protein CASSPRGGDTGELFF.

This chain links TRBV12-5 with TRBJ1-4, with TRBD1 matching 7 bases. This CDR3 region has 14 residues. CDR1 is LGHNT and CDR2 is FRNRAP in the germline V gene. Trimming removed 3 bases from V and 5 bases from J; junction bases left unmatched: 3. The CDR3 sequence is CASGLQGRNEKLFF. The DNA for the CDR3 is TGTGCTAGTGGTTTACAGGGGAGGAATGAAAAACTGTTTTTT.

J is TRBJ2-3 and V is TRBV19; D is uncertain. V gave up 3 bases and J gave up 5 bases, with 18 bases separating them. The CDR3 has 16 residues. CDR1 LNHDA and CDR2 SQIVND come from the germline V gene (reference sequence). CDR3: CASSIGIREILDTQYF. CDR3 coding DNA: TGTGCCAGTAGTATCGGTATCAGAGAGATTCTAGATACGCAGTATTTT.

This chain joins TRBV7-6 and TRBJ1-5; D not certain. The CDR3 length is 12 residues. Germline V gene sequence: CDR1 SGHVS, CDR2 FNYEAQ. Trimming took off 1 base at V and 10 bases at J, with 8 bases between the two ends. CDR3 sequence reads: CASSLGLGPQHF. For the CDR3, the DNA is TGTGCCAGCAGCTTAGGCCTCGGACCCCAGCATTTT.

The V and J genes are TRBV4-3 and TRBJ1-5, with unresolved D. The CDR3 has 15 amino acids. The germline CDR1 and CDR2 sequences are LGHNA and YSLEER. V was clipped by 0 bases and J by 5 bases, with 11 bases between them. CDR3 protein: CASSQDTQRDQPQHF. The CDR3 DNA is TGCGCCAGCAGCCAAGATACACAGCGAGATCAGCCCCAGCATTTT.

This chain connects TRBV7-2 to TRBJ2-1; D unclear. Germline V gene data show CDR1 as SGHTA and CDR2 as FQGNSA. The CDR3 length is 14 residues. Trimming stripped 6 bases from V and 7 bases from J, with 16 bases between. CDR3 coding DNA: TGTGCCAGCAGTCCGGCTAGGGCAGAGAATGAGCAGTTCTTC. Translation: CASSPARAENEQFF.

The V and J genes are TRBV10-3 and TRBJ1-1; D is uncertain. Germline assignment: CDR1 ENHRY and CDR2 SYGVKD. This CDR3 has 14 amino acids. The ends were cut back, 0 bases at V and 5 bases at J, with 10 bases in the middle. The CDR3 loop reads CAISESIKETEAFF. As DNA, the CDR3 is TGTGCCATCAGTGAGTCTATTAAGGAAACTGAAGCTTTCTTT.